The clone carrying this T cell receptor beta chain appeared a few times. Assay runs were performed at deep level. Sequenced by immunoSEQ multiplex PCR; TCRdb stores in-frame clones only, minus some. The sample shows fewer than 2.5 million clones, 93% of them seen only once. This record belongs to a study of shared clonotypes between healthy human individuals. Looking at the study overall: Each donor contributed plates that comprised three CD4 naive, three CD4 memory, two CD8 naive and one CD8 memory.

The receptor comes from a man aged 18 to 29 in good health. Some clones in this sample may be carry-over from other donors' samples. The sample comprised naive CD4+ T cells from PBMCs. Described subset: CD45RA+ positively selected.

This CDR3 reads CASSFTGINTEAFF. CDR3 coding DNA: TGCGCCAGCAGCTTCACAGGGATAAACACTGAAGCTTTCTTT. The chain recombines TRBV5-1 with TRBJ1-1, with TRBD1 as a possible D gene (6 bases). V was cut by 2 bases and J by 2 bases, with 10 bases left in between. The germline V gene has CDR1 SGHRS and CDR2 YFSETQ. The length of the CDR3 is 14 residues.